These 31 T cell receptor beta chains came from one sample sequenced in a study of shared clonotypes between healthy human individuals. Positively selected for CCR7, the CD45RO-negative cells used as naive CD8 cells excluded terminally differentiated effector memory CD45RA+ cells. Libraries were prepared by immunoSEQ multiplex PCR; TCRdb keeps only in-frame clonotypes and omits some of them. The top ten hold 0.95% to 1.5% of the sample, which has about 2 million clones, about 95% seen once. Sequenced: naive CD8+ T cells sorted from blood. The receptors were gathered from a man between 18 and 29 years old in good health.

This sequence joins TRBV5-4 and TRBJ2-1; no definite D call. There are 12 residues in the CDR3. V was trimmed by 4 bases and J by 8 bases, leaving 10 bases between them. Germline loops: CDR1 SGHNT, CDR2 YYREEE (reference sequence). The CDR3 spells CASSHIGDEQFF. The CDR3 region has the DNA TGTGCCAGCAGCCACATCGGCGATGAGCAGTTCTTC.

V and J are TRBV9 and TRBJ1-4; D is perhaps TRBD1 (5 bases). Germline lookup yields CDR1 SGDLS and CDR2 YYNGEE. The CDR3 is made up of 16 amino acids. The V end lost 0 bases, the J end lost 2 bases, and 11 bases lay between the germline ends. CDR3 sequence: CASSVEPGPTNEKLFF. DNA for the CDR3: TGTGCCAGCAGCGTAGAACCAGGGCCCACTAATGAAAAACTGTTTTTT.

The chain links TRBV14 to TRBJ2-3, with TRBD2 as a possible D gene (6 bases). CDR1 and CDR2 (germline): SGHDN, FVKESK. CDR3 size: 20 residues. V lost 0 bases and J lost 4, with 26 bases in between. Here the CDR3 reads CASSQDINSGLWGIADTQYF. DNA of the CDR3: TGTGCCAGCAGCCAAGATATCAATAGCGGCCTTTGGGGGATTGCAGATACGCAGTATTTT.

The chain has TRBV6-6 and TRBJ2-5; D is perhaps TRBD2 (7 bases). Germline V CDR1 and CDR2: MNHNY, SVGAGI (reference sequence). The V gene lost 2 bases and the J gene lost 5 bases, with 15 bases spanning the gap. The length of the CDR3 is 15 residues. CDR3 sequence (DNA): TGTGCCAGCAGTTACCCGGAGGGGGGGTGGGAGACCCAGTACTTC. Its protein product is CASSYPEGGWETQYF.

In this sample, this clone turned up once. The J gene is TRBJ1-6, the V gene TRBV21-1. TRBV21-1 is marked as a pseudogene. CDR3 length: 15 residues. Here the CDR3 DNA reads TGTGCCAGCATCCCGACGGGGGGCGCGGATTCACCCCTCCACTTT. Residues: CASIPTGGADSPLHF.

The chain carries TRBV30 and TRBJ2-1, with D perhaps TRBD1 or TRBD2 (5 bases each). The CDR3 is 11 residues long. V was trimmed by 1 base and J by 9 bases, leaving 7 bases between them. Germline CDR1 and CDR2: GTSNPN and SVGIG (reference sequence). CDR3 region: CAWSDGAEQFF. CDR3 in DNA: TGTGCCTGGAGTGACGGGGCTGAGCAGTTCTTC.

This chain joins TRBV9 and TRBJ2-1, with TRBD2 matching over 9 bases. CDR1 SGDLS and CDR2 YYNGEE come from the germline V gene. The trim removed 0 bases at V and 2 bases at J, leaving 3 bases unmatched. This CDR3 spans 16 amino acids. CDR3: CASSVVGGGAYNEQFF. The CDR3 DNA sequence: TGTGCCAGCAGCGTAGTAGGCGGGGGGGCCTACAATGAGCAGTTCTTC. Full variable domain (rest looked up from reference TRBV9 and TRBJ2-1): DSGVTQTPKHLITATGQRVTLRCSPRSGDLSVYWYQQSLDQGLQFLIQYYNGEERAKGNILERFSAQQFPDLHSELNLSSLELGDSALYFCASSVVGGGAYNEQFFGPGTRLTVL.

V gene TRBV4-3 combines with J gene TRBJ2-1, with D tentatively TRBD1 or TRBD2 (7 bases each). CDR1 is LGHNA, CDR2 YSLEER, per germline. The V end was cut by 4 bases, the J end by 5 bases, with 18 bases between. The CDR3 sequence is 16 residues long. CDR3 residues: CASSLRGEGRDNEQFF. In DNA form, the CDR3 reads TGCGCCAGCAGCCTCAGGGGGGAGGGCCGAGACAATGAGCAGTTCTTC.

Concerning this clone itself: This sample includes further DNA sequences coding for the same CDR3. V is TRBV14 and J is TRBJ2-7; D is unclear. CDR1 and CDR2 from the germline V gene are SGHDN and FVKESK. The V end was cut by 1 base, the J end by 0 bases, with 7 bases between. The CDR3 covers 14 residues. The DNA of the CDR3 is TGTGCCAGCAGCCAAGCAGGTAGCTCCTACGAGCAGTACTTC. Translating gives CASSQAGSSYEQYF.

The V and J genes are TRBV27 and TRBJ2-5; 8 bases agree with TRBD2. J gave up 5 bases and V 2 bases, and 7 bases lay outside the gene matches. CDR1 MNHEY and CDR2 SMNVEV come from the germline V gene (reference sequence). CDR3 length equals 15 residues. The DNA of the CDR3 is TGTGCCAGCAGTTTAATCCCGGCTAGCGGGGAGACCCAGTACTTC. Translated: CASSLIPASGETQYF.

With respect to this clone: This same CDR3 is encoded by further DNA sequences in the sample. The chain uses TRBV27 and TRBJ1-3; D uncertain. Germline assignment: CDR1 MNHEY and CDR2 SMNVEV (reference sequence). The CDR3 is 15 residues long. Trimming shortened V by 5 bases and J by 0 bases, and 11 bases separated the two germline ends. The CDR3 sequence is CASSPTAFSGNTIYF. The CDR3 DNA sequence: TGTGCCAGCAGTCCAACAGCCTTCTCTGGAAACACCATATATTTT.

This clone showed up just once. Different DNA sequences within this sample yield the same CDR3. The chain has TRBV29-1 and TRBJ2-7; D is unresolved. The V and J ends lost 3 bases and 1 base respectively, with 7 bases between them. This CDR3 spans 12 amino acids. Germline values: CDR1 SQVTM, CDR2 ANQGSEA. CDR3 sequence: CSVEGLSYEQYF. CDR3 nucleotide sequence: TGCAGCGTTGAGGGTCTTTCCTACGAGCAGTACTTC.

The chain couples TRBV7-6 to TRBJ2-7; 7 bases map to TRBD2. Germline lookup yields CDR1 SGHVS and CDR2 FNYEAQ. The CDR3 has 16 amino acids. With 5 bases clipped from V and 2 bases from J, the junction kept 12 bases outside the gene matches. The CDR3 protein is CASSPLISGGPYEQYF. DNA of the CDR3: TGTGCCAGCAGCCCACTAATTTCGGGGGGTCCCTACGAGCAGTACTTC. Full variable domain (outside the CDR3, taken from reference TRBV7-6 and TRBJ2-7): GAGVSQSPRYKVTKRGQDVALRCDPISGHVSLYWYRQALGQGPEFLTYFNYEAQQDKSGLPNDRFSAERPEGSISTLTIQRTEQRDSAMYRCASSPLISGGPYEQYFGPGTRLTVT.

The gene calls are TRBV27 and TRBJ2-7; 9 bases fit TRBD1. Germline trimming cut 6 bases from V and 6 bases from J; bases unmatched to any gene: 15. The CDR3 has 16 amino acids. Germline-derived CDR1 and CDR2 are MNHEY and SMNVEV (reference sequence). The DNA for the CDR3 is TGTGCCAGCAGGCCGGGACAGGGCCTTGGGGGCGCCGAGCAGTACTTC. Its translation is CASRPGQGLGGAEQYF.

In DNA, the CDR3 is TGCGCCAGCAGCCAGGGAGGACAGAACCTCAACTATGGCTACACCTTC. Its translation is CASSQGGQNLNYGYTF. V is TRBV4-1 and J is TRBJ1-2; D might be TRBD1 (6 bases). Trimming removed 3 bases at V and 2 bases at J, with 16 bases between. From germline, CDR1 is MGHRA and CDR2 YSYEKL. The CDR3 runs 16 residues.

CDR3 region: CATHGSSQETQYF. In DNA form, the CDR3 reads TGTGCCACCCACGGGAGTAGCCAAGAGACCCAGTACTTC. This chain joins TRBV19 and TRBJ2-5, with a possible D match to TRBD2 (6 bases). The CDR3 totals 13 residues. From germline, CDR1 is LNHDA and CDR2 SQIVND (reference sequence). The V end was cut by 10 bases, the J end by 1 base, with 13 bases between.

On this clone: The sample has other DNA sequences that encode this CDR3 too. The V call is TRBV7-9, the J call TRBJ2-7; no clear D. Germline CDR1 is SEHNR and CDR2 is FQNEAQ (reference sequence). V lost 1 base, J lost 5 bases, and 9 bases lay in between. The CDR3 spans 13 residues. This chain's CDR3 is CASSLGVGNEQYF. The CDR3 DNA reads as TGTGCCAGCAGCTTAGGGGTTGGGAACGAGCAGTACTTC.

The chain is built from TRBV9 and TRBJ1-1; 9 bases align to TRBD1. Germline V gene data show CDR1 as SGDLS and CDR2 as YYNGEE. With 3 bases clipped from V and 3 bases from J, the junction kept 6 bases outside the gene matches. This CDR3 has 15 residues. CDR3: CASSGGTGWDTEAFF. As DNA, the CDR3 is TGTGCCAGCAGCGGTGGGACAGGGTGGGACACTGAAGCTTTCTTT. Together with reference TRBV9 and TRBJ1-1, the CDR3 gives the full variable domain: DSGVTQTPKHLITATGQRVTLRCSPRSGDLSVYWYQQSLDQGLQFLIQYYNGEERAKGNILERFSAQQFPDLHSELNLSSLELGDSALYFCASSGGTGWDTEAFFGQGTRLTVV.

This chain uses TRBV4-3 with TRBJ2-2; TRBD2 matches 8 bases. V shed 3 bases, J shed 7 bases, and the junction held 16 bases outside the gene matches. This CDR3 contains 18 residues. CDR1 and CDR2 from the germline V gene are LGHNA and YSLEER. CDR3: CASSQYHQGLGGDGELFF. CDR3 DNA: TGCGCCAGCAGCCAGTACCATCAGGGACTAGGCGGCGACGGGGAGCTGTTTTTT.

Details on this clone: At the DNA level, this CDR3 is encoded by other sequences in the same sample as well. The genes are TRBV5-1 and TRBJ1-5; TRBD1 matches 8 bases. Germline assignment: CDR1 SGHRS and CDR2 YFSETQ. The junction had 2 bases not matched to a gene; V was cut back by 4 bases and J by 2 bases. This CDR3 has 14 residues. The CDR3 loop is CASSPGQGNQPQHF. The CDR3 DNA sequence: TGCGCCAGCAGCCCGGGACAGGGCAATCAGCCCCAGCATTTT.

The V gene is TRBV27, the J gene TRBJ2-7; 9 positions match TRBD1. CDR3 length: 17 residues. Trimming removed 1 base from V and 7 bases from J; junction bases left unmatched: 14. Germline V gene sequence: CDR1 MNHEY, CDR2 SMNVEV (reference sequence). CDR3 in amino acids: CASSLLSAGQGIEEQYF. The CDR3 DNA follows: TGTGCCAGCAGTTTATTATCCGCGGGACAGGGAATAGAGGAGCAGTACTTC.

The sample holds one count of this clone. The same CDR3 arises from other DNA sequences in this sample as well. This sequence joins TRBV30 and TRBJ2-5; D is ambiguous. The CDR3 has 12 amino acids. Germline CDR1 and CDR2: GTSNPN and SVGIG (reference sequence). The V gene lost 0 bases and the J gene lost 5 bases, with 7 bases spanning the gap. CDR3 amino acids: CAWSVLGETQYF. The CDR3 bases are TGTGCCTGGAGTGTACTCGGGGAGACCCAGTACTTC.

The chain combines TRBV30 with TRBJ2-5; D call uncertain. V was clipped by 2 bases and J by 3 bases, with 7 bases between them. Looked up from germline, CDR1 is GTSNPN and CDR2 is SVGIG (reference sequence). The CDR3 length is 12 residues. The CDR3 DNA follows: TGTGCCTGGAGTTCGACCGAAGAGACCCAGTACTTC. Protein product: CAWSSTEETQYF.

V is TRBV5-1 and J is TRBJ2-7, with a weak D call TRBD1 (5 bases). The CDR3 runs 15 residues. The V gene's germline CDR1 is SGHRS and CDR2 YFSETQ. V was clipped by 4 bases and J by 3 bases, with 17 bases between them. CDR3: CASSLFWSRDYEQYF. The CDR3 bases are TGCGCCAGCAGCCTGTTTTGGTCCAGGGACTACGAGCAGTACTTC.

This chain joins TRBV5-6 and TRBJ2-7; 10 bases align to TRBD2. This CDR3 has 14 amino acids. Germline assignment: CDR1 SGHDT and CDR2 YYEEEE. V was pared by 0 bases and J by 5 bases, with 2 bases of the junction left unmatched. The CDR3 DNA sequence: TGTGCCAGCAGCTTGGAAGCGGGAGGGGACGAGCAGTACTTC. Translation gives CASSLEAGGDEQYF.

The J gene is TRBJ2-5, the V gene TRBV4-3; TRBD1 is a possible D gene (5 bases). The CDR3 length is 14 residues. The germline V gene has CDR1 LGHNA and CDR2 YSLEER. V shed 1 base and J shed 1 base, with 7 bases lying between them. Here the CDR3 reads CASSQGTFQETQYF. CDR3 nucleotide sequence: TGCGCCAGCAGCCAAGGGACATTCCAAGAGACCCAGTACTTC.

About this clone itself: Other DNA variants within this sample encode the same CDR3. V and J are TRBV7-9 and TRBJ1-1, with TRBD1 matching over 9 bases. The trim removed 1 base at V and 6 bases at J, leaving 6 bases unmatched. The CDR3 loop spans 15 amino acids. Germline V lookup: CDR1 SEHNR, CDR2 FQNEAQ (reference sequence). The DNA for the CDR3 is TGTGCCAGCAGCTTAGTGGGACAGGGTGTTCCTGAAGCTTTCTTT. Amino acids: CASSLVGQGVPEAFF.

This clone was observed a single time. This sequence joins TRBV7-6 and TRBJ2-7; no reliable D call. V was shortened by 3 bases and J by 0 bases, with 12 bases between the two germline ends. Germline CDR1 is SGHVS and CDR2 is FNYEAQ. This CDR3 is 15 amino acids long. CDR3 sequence (DNA): TGTGCCAGCAGCTTTGGCCCCGAGAGCTCCTACGAGCAGTACTTC. Its translation is CASSFGPESSYEQYF.

The CDR3 DNA reads TGTGCCAGCAGCTTGGTATTGGACAGGGACGAGCAGTACTTC. It translates to CASSLVLDRDEQYF. The gene calls are TRBV5-6 and TRBJ2-7, with 8 bases fitting TRBD1. V lost 0 bases, J lost 5 bases, and 4 bases stayed unmatched. The CDR3 loop spans 14 amino acids. Germline CDR1 SGHDT, CDR2 YYEEEE.

The genes are TRBV13 and TRBJ2-3, with D perhaps given as TRBD1 or TRBD2 (6 bases each). The CDR3 length is 15 residues. V gave up 4 bases and J gave up 8 bases, with 19 bases separating them. Per germline, CDR1 PRHDT and CDR2 FYEKMQ (reference sequence). CDR3 DNA: TGTGCCAGCAGCTCAGGGGCCTTCGGGACTTCTACGCAGTATTTT. Residues: CASSSGAFGTSTQYF.

The V call is TRBV13, the J call TRBJ2-3; TRBD2 aligns across 8 bases. CDR1 is PRHDT and CDR2 is FYEKMQ in the germline V gene (reference sequence). The CDR3 totals 16 residues. With 2 bases clipped from V and 3 bases from J, the junction kept 7 bases outside the gene matches. CDR3 residues: CASSLSAGGGTDTQYF. For the CDR3, the DNA is TGTGCCAGCAGCTTATCCGCGGGAGGAGGTACAGATACGCAGTATTTT.